This T cell receptor (beta chain) came from a study of T cells in Graves' hyperthyroidism and ophthalmopathy. The study, taken as a whole, reports: Appearing also in blood were most of the thyroid clonotypes expanded above 0.001.

Researchers took RNA transcripts and amplified the TCR beta CDR3 regions from them. The TCR CDR3 was amplified in a first-round RT-PCR using the HTBI primer set. TCRdb processed the multiplex PCR reads anew with MiXCR; each CDR3 protein has one entry. The table has about 400,000 distinct CDR3 sequences, about 15% seen once. Notes on this clonotype: Its target is not known.

Germline V CDR1 and CDR2: MNHGY, SVAAGI. Trimming removed 5 bases from V and 3 bases from J; junction bases left unmatched: 9. The length of the CDR3 is 16 residues. This TCR derives from a woman aged 25-40 years with Graves' ophthalmopathy. Specimen: blood. The V gene is TRBV6-9, the J gene TRBJ2-3; 9 bases match TRBD2. The CDR3 DNA reads as TGTGCCAGCAGTCATGGGGCTAGCGGGGCGACAGATACGCAGTATTTT. It translates to CASSHGASGATDTQYF.